A selection of T cell receptor beta chains follows, all from one sample in a study of human T cells and chemical hapten exposure. TCRdb used MiXCR to reprocess the RACE reads, holding one entry per CDR3 protein. The table lists about 83,000 distinct CDR3 sequences, 7.5% to 9% of them singletons. Sequencing used whole blood, obtained in connection with sensitization to the hapten diphenylcyclopropenone (DPC). These receptors all come from a woman in her 30s with alopecia areata. Some clones in this sample may be carry-over from other donors' samples. Both conserved end residues are part of each CDR3. The order of the fields is clone size, J gene, D gene, V gene, CDR3 DNA, CDR3 protein. The D gene is left open where the match is weak. A clone size is listed for some rows: how often the clone was seen (once, few, many), or a class if it is expanded.

many	TRBJ2-7	TRBD1	TRBV6-5	TGTGCCAGCAGTTCGGGACAGGCCTACTACGAGCAGTGCTTC	CASSSGQAYYEQCF
many	TRBJ2-1	NA	TRBV5-4	TGTGCCAGCAGCTTGGCGGGGGGCACATACAATGAGCAGTTCTTC	CASSLAGGTYNEQFF
few	TRBJ1-6	NA	TRBV12-3/TRBV12-4	TGTGCCAGCAGTTTAGCCAGGGTGGGATCACCCCTCCACTTT	CASSLARVGSPLHF
many	TRBJ2-4	NA	TRBV12-3/TRBV12-4	TGTGCCAGCACCGAAACCAGGGATTTTAGCAAAAACATTCAGTACTTC	CASTETRDFSKNIQYF
many	TRBJ2-1	TRBD1	TRBV20-1	TGCAGTGCTAGTTGGGACAGGCACAATGAGCAGTTCTTC	CSASWDRHNEQFF
many	TRBJ1-4	NA	TRBV29-1	TGCATGGACCAGGCAACTAATGAAAAACTGTTTTTT	CMDQATNEKLFF
many	TRBJ2-5	NA	TRBV10-1	TGCGCCAGCAGTGAGAAGGTCCCGGGTGCCCAAGAGACCCAGTACTTC	CASSEKVPGAQETQYF
many	TRBJ1-2	NA	TRBV2	TGTGCCAGCCTAGCAGGGGAACGCTATGGCTACACCTTC	CASLAGERYGYTF
many	TRBJ2-3	NA	TRBV12-3/TRBV12-4	TGTGCCAGCAGGTACAGGGTGGGGACAGATACGCAGTATTTT	CASRYRVGTDTQYF
many	TRBJ2-7	NA	TRBV20-1	TGCAGTGCTAGAGGGCAGGTAGACGACGAGCAGTACTTC	CSARGQVDDEQYF
NA	TRBJ2-3	NA	TRBV7-2	TGTGCCAGCAGCTTTCAGGCAGACACCACAGATACGCAGTATTTT	CASSFQADTTDTQYF
NA	TRBJ1-1	NA	TRBV20-1	TGCAGTGCTAGACCAATTATGGGATTGGATACTGAAGCTTTCTTT	CSARPIMGLDTEAFF
many	TRBJ1-2	NA	TRBV7-9	TGTGCCAGCAGCCTCAGGATGCGGGGGAACTATGGCTACACCTTC	CASSLRMRGNYGYTF
NA	TRBJ1-2	NA	TRBV20-1	TGCAGTGCTAGAGGTCTAACAGGGTCTAACTATGGCTACACCTTC	CSARGLTGSNYGYTF
many	TRBJ2-7	NA	TRBV30	TGTGCCTCGGCCCAGGGGTCCTACGAGCAGTACTTC	CASAQGSYEQYF
NA	TRBJ2-5	NA	TRBV6-5	TGTGCCAGCAGACGGGGCGGCGGGGAAGAGACCCAGTACTTC	CASRRGGGEETQYF
NA	TRBJ1-3	NA	TRBV29-1	TGCAGCGTTGTTGGGTCTGGAAACACCATATATTTT	CSVVGSGNTIYF
many	TRBJ2-7	TRBD1	TRBV20-1	TGCAGTGCTAGAGACGGGACAGGGGGCTTGGAGCAGTACTTC	CSARDGTGGLEQYF
NA	TRBJ2-1	NA	TRBV29-1	TGCAGCGTTGAAAAGGGGCGTCCGTTCTTC	CSVEKGRPFF
NA	TRBJ1-1	TRBD1	TRBV7-3	TGTGCCAGCAGCCCCGGAATGGGACAGCTTGAAGCTTTCTTT	CASSPGMGQLEAFF
many	TRBJ2-2	NA	TRBV24-1	TGTGCCACCAGTGCTCCAGGGACCGGGGAGCTGTTTTTT	CATSAPGTGELFF
many	TRBJ2-3	TRBD1	TRBV5-5	TGTGCCAGCAGCCACCGACAGGGGGCTGGCACAGATACGCAGTATTTT	CASSHRQGAGTDTQYF
few	TRBJ1-2	NA	TRBV20-1	TGCAGTGCTAGAGATCCGGGACGACCCTCTCATGGCTACACCTTC	CSARDPGRPSHGYTF
few	TRBJ2-2	NA	TRBV3-1	TGTGCCAGCAGCCAAGAGGGTATCCCCGGGGAGCTGTTTTTT	CASSQEGIPGELFF
NA	TRBJ2-5	NA	TRBV5-5	TGTGCCAGCAGCTTCGAGGGGATCCAAGAGACCCAGTACTTC	CASSFEGIQETQYF
many	TRBJ1-2	NA	TRBV20-1	TGCAGTGCTAGAGAAGGACAGAACTATGGCTACACCTTC	CSAREGQNYGYTF
few	TRBJ1-1	NA	TRBV21-1	TGTGCCAGCAGCAAAAAGCCGACGAACACTGAAGCTTTCTTT	CASSKKPTNTEAFF
many	TRBJ2-3	TRBD2	TRBV12-3/TRBV12-4	TGTGCCAGCAGTTTAGAAGGCGGGGGGGCCGATACGCAGTATTTT	CASSLEGGGADTQYF
many	TRBJ2-1	NA	TRBV5-1	TGCGCCAGCAGCCCCAGTCCCGGGTCCTACAATGAGCAGTTCTTC	CASSPSPGSYNEQFF
NA	TRBJ2-1	TRBD1	TRBV5-6	TGTGCCAGCAGCTGGGACAGGGGGAGCTCCTACAATGAGCAGTTCTTC	CASSWDRGSSYNEQFF
NA	TRBJ2-1	NA	TRBV3-1	TGTGCCAGCAGCCAAGACGATAAAGGGGGTACCGATGAGCAGTTCTTC	CASSQDDKGGTDEQFF
few	TRBJ1-2	NA	TRBV12-3/TRBV12-4	TGTGCCAGCAGTTTGGAGGGGTTGGGTGTCTATGGCTACACCTTC	CASSLEGLGVYGYTF
many	TRBJ2-3	NA	TRBV29-1	TGCAGCGTTTTGGTTAACAGGCCTAGCACAGATACGCAGTATTTT	CSVLVNRPSTDTQYF
many	TRBJ2-7	NA	TRBV5-1	TGCGCCAGCAGCCCACTGACAGCCTTCGGCGAGCAGTACTTC	CASSPLTAFGEQYF
NA	TRBJ1-1	NA	TRBV7-8	TGTGCCAGCAGCTTAGAGGGTAGGGACACTGAAGCTTTCTTT	CASSLEGRDTEAFF
many	TRBJ1-2	TRBD1	TRBV6-1	TGTGCCAGCAGTGAACAGGGGGCGAGCTATGGCTACACCTTC	CASSEQGASYGYTF
few	TRBJ1-4	NA	TRBV12-3/TRBV12-4	TGTGCCAGCAGGCGTCCGGGACGGAGTAATGAAAAACTGTTTTTT	CASRRPGRSNEKLFF
few	TRBJ2-2	TRBD2	TRBV12-3/TRBV12-4	TGTGCCAGCAGTTTGGGGACTAGACGGGCCGGGGAGCTGTTTTTT	CASSLGTRRAGELFF
NA	TRBJ1-2	NA	TRBV3-1	TGTGCCAGCAGCCAAAGGACAGTAAACTATGGCTACACCTTC	CASSQRTVNYGYTF
many	TRBJ1-1	NA	TRBV4-1	TGCGCCAGCGCCGGACCTCTACGGGGGACTGAAGCTTTCTTT	CASAGPLRGTEAFF
many	TRBJ2-2	TRBD2	TRBV20-1	TGCAGTGCTAGGGGGGGGATTGGGGTGTATACCGGGGAGCTGTTTTTT	CSARGGIGVYTGELFF
NA	TRBJ2-3	TRBD1	TRBV3-1	TGTGCCAGCAGCCAAGCCCCGGGACAGGGAACAGATACGCAGTATTTT	CASSQAPGQGTDTQYF
few	TRBJ1-2	NA	TRBV3-1	TGTGCCAGCAGCTTACAGGGCGGGGACTATGGCTACACCTTC	CASSLQGGDYGYTF
NA	TRBJ1-1	NA	TRBV5-1	TGCGCCAGCAGCTCCAGGGGAGAAGAGTACACTGAAGCTTTCTTT	CASSSRGEEYTEAFF
many	TRBJ2-5	TRBD2	TRBV27	TGTGCCAGCGGCGGGGGGGCCGCTCAAGAGACCCAGTACTTC	CASGGGAAQETQYF
few	TRBJ1-2	TRBD1	TRBV5-1	TGCGCCAGCAGCTCGGGTACAGGGGGATATGGCTACACCTTC	CASSSGTGGYGYTF
NA	TRBJ1-4	NA	TRBV9	TGTGCCAGCAGTGAAGGCTGGGGAGGATCGGCCAAACTGTTTTTT	CASSEGWGGSAKLFF
few	TRBJ2-7	NA	TRBV11-1	TGTGCCAGCAGCTTCCGCGGCGGGCATTACGAGCAGTACTTC	CASSFRGGHYEQYF
many	TRBJ1-2	NA	TRBV7-2	TGTGCCAGCAGGCTTTCTCGGTCAACTAACTATGGCTACACCTTC	CASRLSRSTNYGYTF
few	TRBJ2-7	TRBD2	TRBV5-4	TGTGCCAGCAGCTTGTTCGTGGGGGGGACCGAGCAGTACTTC	CASSLFVGGTEQYF